This TCR beta chain was captured by sequencing in a study of control samples from healthy donors and cancer patients. Profiling relied on immunoSEQ multiplex PCR, and the TCRdb table lists in-frame clones only, not all of them. Among roughly 150,000 clones, 93% were seen once, and the ten largest hold about 2.4%. The CDR3 is 15 residues long. The germline CDR1 and CDR2 sequences are MGHRA and YSYEKL. The V end was cut by 5 bases, the J end by 8 bases, with 21 bases between. The count of this clone is one. Sequenced material: blood. This receptor was taken from a man aged 45-65 years in good health. The chain employs TRBV4-1 and TRBJ1-2; possibly TRBD1 for D (6 bases). CDR3 residues: CASSEYLGGGNGYTF. The CDR3 DNA is TGCGCCAGCAGCGAATATTTAGGGGGGGGCAACGGCTACACCTTC.